The rows below give T cell receptor beta chains drawn from one sample of a study of cytomegalovirus exposure and HLA in healthy donors. Assay: immunoSEQ multiplex PCR; the TCRdb copy retains only in-frame clones and omits some. The sample lists around 120,000 clones, about 75% seen once, with about 32% in the top ten. The sample consisted of PBMCs. The receptors derive from a man in his fifties or sixties in good health and CMV-seropositive. The CDR3 runs from the conserved cysteine through the conserved F or W. Fields, in order: D gene, V gene, CDR3 protein. The D gene is left open where the match is weak.

d_gene: TRBD1; v_gene: TRBV5-1; CDR3aa: CASSSGTAPNTEAFF
d_gene: NA; v_gene: TRBV28; CDR3aa: CASSFYPTGSNQPQHF
d_gene: NA; v_gene: TRBV9; CDR3aa: CASSVGGLHTYEQYF
d_gene: TRBD1; v_gene: TRBV7-6; CDR3aa: CASSVGQGFGYTF
d_gene: NA; v_gene: TRBV29-1; CDR3aa: CSVVASQETQYF
d_gene: NA; v_gene: TRBV4-1; CDR3aa: CASSQGNGKGRGGEKLFF
d_gene: TRBD2; v_gene: TRBV10-3; CDR3aa: CAIREPGLGETQYF
d_gene: TRBD2; v_gene: TRBV25-1; CDR3aa: CASSEPAGRGENEQFF
d_gene: TRBD2; v_gene: TRBV2; CDR3aa: CASLGLASSYEQYF
d_gene: NA; v_gene: TRBV4-1; CDR3aa: CASSQLGGRYNEQFF
d_gene: TRBD1; v_gene: TRBV7-9; CDR3aa: CASSLGTGDYGYTF
d_gene: TRBD1; v_gene: TRBV19; CDR3aa: CASSFRDRAYF
d_gene: TRBD2; v_gene: TRBV9; CDR3aa: CASSVGPTSAETQYF
d_gene: NA; v_gene: TRBV7-9; CDR3aa: CASTPLGTGRSGELFF
d_gene: NA; v_gene: TRBV6-5; CDR3aa: CASSYGQGGNTIYF
d_gene: NA; v_gene: TRBV9; CDR3aa: CASSKGYEQYF
d_gene: TRBD2; v_gene: TRBV5-5; CDR3aa: CASSLLKSSGRANEQFF
d_gene: NA; v_gene: TRBV7-8; CDR3aa: CASSLHETGVSGANVLTF
d_gene: NA; v_gene: TRBV4-2; CDR3aa: CASSQVPSSAQYF
d_gene: TRBD1; v_gene: TRBV9; CDR3aa: CASSARRGGTGRYHGELFF
d_gene: NA; v_gene: TRBV21-1; CDR3aa: CASSKANRDRVSIRETQYF
d_gene: NA; v_gene: TRBV18; CDR3aa: CASSPNQGNTEAFF
d_gene: NA; v_gene: TRBV9; CDR3aa: CASSVGAGSNTGELFF
d_gene: TRBD1; v_gene: TRBV7-9; CDR3aa: CASSLTGQFSKLFF
d_gene: NA; v_gene: TRBV12-5; CDR3aa: CASGAAQDTQYF
d_gene: TRBD1; v_gene: TRBV15; CDR3aa: CATSPRTGSNSPLHF
d_gene: NA; v_gene: TRBV10-2; CDR3aa: CASSEPGGQGRYEQYF
d_gene: TRBD2; v_gene: TRBV4-2; CDR3aa: CASSQESYSGRADIQYF
d_gene: TRBD1; v_gene: TRBV6-6; CDR3aa: CASSPGQGYQPQHF
d_gene: TRBD1; v_gene: TRBV6-1; CDR3aa: CASSDTGDYTEAFF
d_gene: NA; v_gene: TRBV12-5; CDR3aa: CASGLATVNTEAFF
d_gene: TRBD2; v_gene: TRBV29-1; CDR3aa: CSVVFLAGVVDTQYF
d_gene: NA; v_gene: TRBV5-1; CDR3aa: CASSSYKDSPEETQYF